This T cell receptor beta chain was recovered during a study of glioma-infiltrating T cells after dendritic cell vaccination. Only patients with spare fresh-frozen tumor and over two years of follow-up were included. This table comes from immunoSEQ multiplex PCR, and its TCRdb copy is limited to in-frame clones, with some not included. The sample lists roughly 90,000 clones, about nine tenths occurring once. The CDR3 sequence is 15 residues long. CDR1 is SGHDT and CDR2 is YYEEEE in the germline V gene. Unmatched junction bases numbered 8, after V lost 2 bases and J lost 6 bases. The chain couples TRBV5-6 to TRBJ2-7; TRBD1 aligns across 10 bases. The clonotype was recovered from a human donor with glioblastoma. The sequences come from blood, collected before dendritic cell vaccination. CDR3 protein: CASSLGGQGRSEQYF. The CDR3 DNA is TGTGCCAGCAGCTTAGGGGGACAGGGGAGATCCGAGCAGTACTTC.